The T cell receptor (beta chain) described here comes from a study of metastatic and nonmetastatic thyroid tumors. As for the study in general: Comparison of repertoires was carried out across blood and tumor or nodule tissue from malignant and benign thyroid patients.

This clone is deemed medium-sized (0.01 to 0.1%). The CDR3 extends over 15 amino acids. In germline, CDR1 is MRHNA, CDR2 SNTAGT. The trim removed 3 bases at V and 1 base at J, leaving 5 bases unmatched. Ahead of thyroid surgery, no patient had received treatment of any kind. TCRdb reanalyzed the PCR reads with MiXCR. The data hold around 30,000 clones, with about a quarter observed a single time. The sequence was collected from a female donor with papillary thyroid cancer or a benign thyroid nodule (not recorded which). Some clones in this sample may be carry-over from other donors' samples. Material: blood. This chain links TRBV6-4 with TRBJ2-7; 8 bases fit TRBD2. The CDR3 sequence: CASSEVAGSSYEQYF. As DNA, the CDR3 is TGTGCCAGCAGTGAGGTAGCGGGGTCTTCCTACGAGCAGTACTTC.